This entry lists 2 T cell receptor beta chains sequenced from one sample in a study of breast tumors, draining lymph nodes, adjacent tissues. Breast cancer patients provided tissue from their axillary draining lymph nodes. In TCRdb, the multiplex PCR reads were re-called with MiXCR into one record per CDR3 protein. The table has some 230,000 distinct CDR3 sequences, 30% to 35% seen once. The sequenced sample was axillary lymph node tissue. These receptors were collected from a female donor with breast cancer. Some clones in this sample may be carry-over from other donors' samples.

This clonotype was observed many times. The chain employs TRBV20-1 and TRBJ2-3; a weak D match, TRBD2 (5 bases). V gave up 5 bases and J gave up 0 bases, with 9 bases separating them. The germline V gene encodes CDR1 DFQATT and CDR2 SNEGSKA (reference sequence). The CDR3 runs 13 residues. Here the CDR3 reads CSALSASTDTQYF. CDR3 DNA sequence: TGCAGTGCTCTTAGCGCCAGCACAGATACGCAGTATTTT.

Concerning this clonotype itself: A single base separates this from a much larger clone, so it may be a read error. J is TRBJ2-5 and V is TRBV20-1; D not resolved. Germline V gives CDR1 DFQATT, CDR2 SNEGSKA (reference sequence). The CDR3 length is 11 residues. The CDR3 bases are TGCAGTGTTAGGTTCCCCATGGCCCAGTCCTTC. Protein: CSVRFPMAQSF.